Described below is a single TCR beta chain sequence and its context. The data originate from a study of cytomegalovirus exposure and HLA in healthy donors. The CDR3 sequence is 13 residues long. The germline V gene encodes CDR1 PRHDT and CDR2 FYEKMQ (reference sequence). The ends were cut back, 4 bases at V and 0 bases at J, with 5 bases in the middle. Primers: 60 Vbeta forward and 13 Jbeta reverse. Only in-frame clones appear in the TCRdb table, and some are missing; sequencing was by immunoSEQ multiplex PCR. The table shows approximately 170,000 clones, with 80% occurring only once. Sequenced material: PBMCs. This chain connects TRBV13 to TRBJ2-3; no definite D call. The clonotype originates from a man aged 18 to 30 in good health and CMV-seropositive. The chain's CDR3 is CASSYSSTDTQYF. Here the CDR3 DNA reads TGTGCCAGCAGCTATTCTAGCACAGATACGCAGTATTTT.